This paragraph covers one T cell receptor beta chain sequence. The CDR3 is made up of 19 amino acids. Trimming removed 8 bases at V and 0 bases at J, with 28 bases between. The germline gives CDR1 SEHNR, CDR2 FQNEAQ (reference sequence). This record belongs to a study of cytomegalovirus exposure and HLA in healthy donors. Both 60 Vbeta primers and 13 Jbeta primers went into the PCR. The table came from immunoSEQ multiplex PCR; TCRdb's copy has only in-frame clones and leaves some out. The sample shows 100,000 or so clones, 70% to 85% of them seen only once. This sequence originates from a woman aged 40 to 49 in good health and CMV-seronegative. Sequencing was performed on PBMCs. The rearrangement uses TRBV7-9 and TRBJ1-1; D not certain. The CDR3 reads CASGSYRRISAGVNTEAFF. In DNA, the CDR3 is TGTGCCAGCGGCTCCTACCGCAGGATTTCCGCCGGGGTGAACACTGAAGCTTTCTTT.